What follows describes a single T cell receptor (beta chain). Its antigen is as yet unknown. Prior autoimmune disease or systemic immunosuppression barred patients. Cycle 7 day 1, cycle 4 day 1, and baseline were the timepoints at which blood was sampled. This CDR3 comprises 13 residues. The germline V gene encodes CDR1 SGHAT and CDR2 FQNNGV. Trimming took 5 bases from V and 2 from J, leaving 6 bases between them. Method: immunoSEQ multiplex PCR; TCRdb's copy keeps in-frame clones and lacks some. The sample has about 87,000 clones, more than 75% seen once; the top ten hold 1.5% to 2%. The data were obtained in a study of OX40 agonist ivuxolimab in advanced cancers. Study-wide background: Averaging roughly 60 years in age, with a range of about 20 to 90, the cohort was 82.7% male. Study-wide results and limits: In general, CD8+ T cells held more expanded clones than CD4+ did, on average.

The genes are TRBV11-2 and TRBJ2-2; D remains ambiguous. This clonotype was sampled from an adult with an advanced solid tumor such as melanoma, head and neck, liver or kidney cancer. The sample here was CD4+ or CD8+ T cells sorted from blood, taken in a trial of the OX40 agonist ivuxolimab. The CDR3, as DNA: TGTGCCAGCAGCCCCTCTAACACCGGGGAGCTGTTTTTT. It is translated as CASSPSNTGELFF.